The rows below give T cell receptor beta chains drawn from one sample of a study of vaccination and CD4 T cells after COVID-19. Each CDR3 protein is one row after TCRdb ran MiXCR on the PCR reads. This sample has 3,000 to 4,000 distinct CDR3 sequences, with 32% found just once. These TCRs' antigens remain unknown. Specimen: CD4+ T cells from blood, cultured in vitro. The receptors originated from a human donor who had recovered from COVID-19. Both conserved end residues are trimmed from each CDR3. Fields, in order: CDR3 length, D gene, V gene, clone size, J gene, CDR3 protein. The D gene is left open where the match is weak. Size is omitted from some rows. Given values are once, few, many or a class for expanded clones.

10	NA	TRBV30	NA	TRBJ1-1	AWLPWDTEAF
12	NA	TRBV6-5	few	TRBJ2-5	ASSSSGTQETQY
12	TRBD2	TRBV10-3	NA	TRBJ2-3	AISGTSGGDTQY
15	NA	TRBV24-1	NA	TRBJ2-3	ATSDLLQAMGTDTRY
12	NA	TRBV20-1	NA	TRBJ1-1	SARRQAGSTEAF
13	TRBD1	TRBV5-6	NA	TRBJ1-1	ASSDGAGGFTEAF
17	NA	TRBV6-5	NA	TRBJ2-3	ASNYSLPASGGGLDTQY
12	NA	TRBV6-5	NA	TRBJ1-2	ASSYNGAAYGYT
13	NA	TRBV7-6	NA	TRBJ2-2	ASSLEIGLTGELF
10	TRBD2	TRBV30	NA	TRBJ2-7	AWSLWEGEQY